This TCR beta chain came from a study of T cell changes during pregnancy in multiple sclerosis. Deletions cut 4 bases from V and 0 bases from J, with 11 bases between. Germline V lookup: CDR1 KGHSH, CDR2 LQKENI. CDR3 length: 15 residues. TCRdb keeps only in-frame clones here, not all; method: immunoSEQ multiplex PCR. The profile shows more than 55,000 clones, roughly 89% of them singletons. The V gene is TRBV18, the J gene TRBJ2-3, with D hard to call. The receptor's source is a female donor in good health, enrolled as a control in a pregnancy study. The sequencing used peripheral blood, collected in the third trimester of pregnancy. The DNA for the CDR3 is TGTGCCAGCTCACTTTCCCTAACTAGCACAGATACGCAGTATTTT. Protein: CASSLSLTSTDTQYF.